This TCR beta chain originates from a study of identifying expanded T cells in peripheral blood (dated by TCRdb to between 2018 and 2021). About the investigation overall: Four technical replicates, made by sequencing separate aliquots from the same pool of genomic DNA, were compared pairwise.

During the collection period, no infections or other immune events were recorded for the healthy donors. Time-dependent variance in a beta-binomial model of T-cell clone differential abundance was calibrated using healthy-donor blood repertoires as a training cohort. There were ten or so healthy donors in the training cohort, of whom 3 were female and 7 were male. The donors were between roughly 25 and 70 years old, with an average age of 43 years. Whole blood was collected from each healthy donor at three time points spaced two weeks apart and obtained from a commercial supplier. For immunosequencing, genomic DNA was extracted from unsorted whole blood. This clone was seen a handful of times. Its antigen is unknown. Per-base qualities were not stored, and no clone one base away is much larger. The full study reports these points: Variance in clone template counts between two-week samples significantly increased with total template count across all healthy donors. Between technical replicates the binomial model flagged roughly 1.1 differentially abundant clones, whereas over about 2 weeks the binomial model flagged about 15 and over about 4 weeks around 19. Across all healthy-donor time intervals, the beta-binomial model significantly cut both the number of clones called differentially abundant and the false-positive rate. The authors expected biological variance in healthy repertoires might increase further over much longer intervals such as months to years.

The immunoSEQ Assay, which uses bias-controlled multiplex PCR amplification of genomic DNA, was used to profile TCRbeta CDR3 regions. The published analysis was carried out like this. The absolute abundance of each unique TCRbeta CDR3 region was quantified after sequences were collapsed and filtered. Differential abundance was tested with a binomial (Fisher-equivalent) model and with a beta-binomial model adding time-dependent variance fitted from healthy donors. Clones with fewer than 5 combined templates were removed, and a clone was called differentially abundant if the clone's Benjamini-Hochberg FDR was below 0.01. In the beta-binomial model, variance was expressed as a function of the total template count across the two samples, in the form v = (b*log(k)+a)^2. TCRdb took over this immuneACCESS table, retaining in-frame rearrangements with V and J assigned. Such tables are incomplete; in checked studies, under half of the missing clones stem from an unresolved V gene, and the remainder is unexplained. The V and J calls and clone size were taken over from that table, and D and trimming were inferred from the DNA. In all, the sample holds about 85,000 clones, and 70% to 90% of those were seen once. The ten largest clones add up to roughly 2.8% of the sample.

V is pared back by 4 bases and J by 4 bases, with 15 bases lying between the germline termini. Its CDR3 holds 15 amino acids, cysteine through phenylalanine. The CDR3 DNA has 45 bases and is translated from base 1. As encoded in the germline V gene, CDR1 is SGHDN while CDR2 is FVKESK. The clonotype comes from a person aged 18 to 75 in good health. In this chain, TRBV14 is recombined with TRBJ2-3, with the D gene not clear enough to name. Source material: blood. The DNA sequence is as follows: TGTGCCAGCAGCCCCTCAAACATTCTAGCAGATACGCAGTATTTT. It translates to CASSPSNILADTQYF.